The 11 T cell receptor beta chains below all came from one sample that was sequenced in a study of blood T cell repertoires in COVID-19. Method: immunoSEQ multiplex PCR; TCRdb's copy keeps in-frame clones and lacks some. The sample lists approximately 240,000 clones; nearly 95% were seen once. Sequencing used peripheral blood. Receptor source: a man aged 25 to 40 with COVID-19, enrolled during active disease.

The V and J genes are TRBV7-9 and TRBJ1-6, with 7 bases identical to TRBD1. V lost 10 bases, J lost 3 bases, and 15 bases stayed unmatched. The CDR3 has 17 residues. The germline CDR1 and CDR2 sequences are SEHNR and FQNEAQ (reference sequence). In DNA, the CDR3 is TGTGCCACCGTCCGGGTCGACAGGGAAAACTATAATTCACCCCTCCACTTT. This gives the protein CATVRVDRENYNSPLHF.

This clone showed up just once. The DNA is left out, because the CDR3 cannot be placed on it with certainty; the CDR3 is given as TCRdb lists it. CDR3 region: CARSFGQGAFF. The chain combines TRBV5-3 with TRBJ2-1; the tabulated D call, TRBD1, remains unverified against the DNA. TRBV5-3 is sorted into the ORF group, with uncertain function. The CDR3 length equals 11 residues, ends included.

The V gene is TRBV21-1, the J gene TRBJ2-3; the table's D call, TRBD2, was not checked against the DNA. TRBV21-1 is described as a pseudogene. This CDR3 region has 14 residues. The CDR3 reads CASSKRRTGDTQYF. Written as DNA, the CDR3 is TGTGCCAGCAGCAAAAGACGGACTGGAGATACGCAGTATTTT.

V is TRBV5-1 and J is TRBJ2-3, with TRBD2 identical over 13 bases. With 1 base clipped from V and 5 bases from J, the junction kept 4 bases outside the gene matches. CDR3 length: 16 amino acids. CDR1 and CDR2 from the germline V gene are SGHRS and YFSETQ. The CDR3 sequence is CASSLTSGGAQDTQYF. Here the CDR3 DNA reads TGCGCCAGCAGCTTGACTAGCGGGGGGGCCCAAGATACGCAGTATTTT.

In its sample, this clone was seen once. The J gene is TRBJ1-1, the V gene TRBV4-1; TRBD1 matches 9 bases. Germline assignment: CDR1 MGHRA and CDR2 YSYEKL. This CDR3 has 16 residues. V gave up 1 base and J gave up 4 bases; unmatched junction bases: 7. The DNA for the CDR3 is TGCGCCAGCAGCCAAGGGGGACAGGGTTTTTCCACTGAAGCTTTCTTT. Amino acid sequence: CASSQGGQGFSTEAFF.

The chain recombines TRBV11-1 with TRBJ1-2; D ambiguous. V was shortened by 7 bases and J by 9 bases, with 18 bases between the two germline ends. This CDR3 has 13 residues. CDR1 is SGHAT, CDR2 FQDESV, per germline (reference sequence). CDR3 region: CASTGRGPESYTF. In DNA, the CDR3 is TGTGCCAGCACCGGCCGTGGCCCGGAGAGCTACACCTTC.

The V and J genes are TRBV6-1 and TRBJ1-1; D is perhaps TRBD1 (5 bases). V lost 8 bases, J lost 4 bases, and 17 bases lay in between. Per germline, CDR1 MNHNS and CDR2 SASEGT. The CDR3 extends over 14 amino acids. The CDR3 DNA reads TGTGCCAGCGGTAAAATGGGGGAGGGCACTGAAGCTTTCTTT. As protein: CASGKMGEGTEAFF.

The V and J genes are TRBV7-9 and TRBJ1-6; 9 nucleotides line up with TRBD1. The CDR3 contains 13 residues. The V and J ends lost 5 bases and 8 bases, in that order; junction bases with no gene match: 1. Germline V gene sequence: CDR1 SEHNR, CDR2 FQNEAQ (reference sequence). CDR3 coding DNA: TGTGCCAGCAGCCGGACAGGGGATTCACCCCTCCACTTT. Protein: CASSRTGDSPLHF. Drawing the rest from reference TRBV7-9 and TRBJ1-6, the complete variable domain is DTGVSQNPRHKITKRGQNVTFRCDPISEHNRLYWYRQTLGQGPEFLTYFQNEAQLEKSRLLSDRFSAERPKGSFSTLEIQRTEQGDSAMYLCASSRTGDSPLHFGNGTRLTVT.

The CDR3 sequence is CASNRGGSDTEAFF. The CDR3 DNA sequence: TGTGCCAGCAACCGAGGGGGTTCGGACACTGAAGCTTTCTTT. This chain connects TRBV6-1 to TRBJ1-1, with D possibly matching TRBD1 (6 bases). V lost 7 bases, J lost 3 bases, and 15 bases lay in between. Germline V gene lookup returns CDR1 MNHNS and CDR2 SASEGT. The CDR3 runs to 14 residues.

V gene TRBV2 combines with J gene TRBJ1-4, with 7 bases matching TRBD1. This CDR3 has 16 residues. J was trimmed by 0 bases and V by 7 bases; bases with no gene match: 8. Germline CDR1 and CDR2: SNHLY and FYNNEI. The CDR3: CASIPTGWATNEKLFF. CDR3 DNA: TGTGCCAGCATCCCGACAGGGTGGGCAACTAATGAAAAACTGTTTTTT.

The chain links TRBV14 to TRBJ2-5; TRBD2 agrees at 8 bases. The CDR3 contains 18 residues. The V and J ends lost 0 bases and 0 bases, in that order; junction bases with no gene match: 9. Germline CDR1 and CDR2: SGHDN and FVKESK. CDR3 sequence: CASSQDLYRGGYQETQYF. In nucleotides, the CDR3 is TGTGCCAGCAGCCAAGATCTGTACCGGGGGGGCTACCAAGAGACCCAGTACTTC.